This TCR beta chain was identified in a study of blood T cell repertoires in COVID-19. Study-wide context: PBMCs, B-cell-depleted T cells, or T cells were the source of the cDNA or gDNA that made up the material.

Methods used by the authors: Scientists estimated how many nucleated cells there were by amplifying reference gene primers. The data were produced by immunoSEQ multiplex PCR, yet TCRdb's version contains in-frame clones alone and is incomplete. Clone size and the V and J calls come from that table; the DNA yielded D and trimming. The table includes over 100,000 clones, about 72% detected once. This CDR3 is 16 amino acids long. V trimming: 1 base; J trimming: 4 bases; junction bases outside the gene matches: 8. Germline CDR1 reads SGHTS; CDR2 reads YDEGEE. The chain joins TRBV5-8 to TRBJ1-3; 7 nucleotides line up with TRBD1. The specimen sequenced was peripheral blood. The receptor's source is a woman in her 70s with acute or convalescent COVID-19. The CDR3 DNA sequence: TGTGCCAGCAGCTTGATCGGGGACAGTAAAGGAAACACCATATATTTT. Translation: CASSLIGDSKGNTIYF.